The next 7 T cell receptor beta chains were all read from a single sample in a study of cytomegalovirus exposure and HLA in healthy donors. The study ran its PCR with 60 Vbeta and 13 Jbeta primers. The assay was immunoSEQ multiplex PCR, and TCRdb's table has in-frame clones only and misses some. Of over 150,000 clones detected, 76% appear once; the ten largest clones hold over 1.1%. Specimen: PBMCs. The receptors stem from a man aged 55 to 69 in good health and CMV-seronegative.

This clone was observed a few times. The germline gene is not matched at one end of the junction; a read error may be the cause. The chain employs TRBV11-2 and TRBJ1-6, with D perhaps matching TRBD1 (6 bases). Germline lookup yields CDR1 SGHAT and CDR2 FQNNGV. This CDR3 spans 15 amino acids. The CDR3 DNA is TGTGCCAGCAGCCTAGAGGGGGGTCCCAATTCACCCCTCCACTTT. Translated: CASSLEGGPNSPLHF.

The chain is built from TRBV5-6 and TRBJ2-7, with 10 positions matching TRBD2. In germline, CDR1 is SGHDT, CDR2 YYEEEE. The J segment lost 3 bases and the V segment lost 0 bases, leaving 3 bases of the junction unmatched. The CDR3 is made up of 15 amino acids. CDR3 in amino acids: CASSLGLAGVYEQYF. In nucleotides, the CDR3 is TGTGCCAGCAGCTTGGGGCTAGCGGGAGTCTACGAGCAGTACTTC.

This clone was seen only once. The chain carries TRBV4-2 and TRBJ2-5, with TRBD2 matching 16 bases. The CDR3 contains 16 residues. The germline V gene encodes CDR1 LGHNA and CDR2 YNFKEQ. Trimming at V came to 3 bases and at J to 5 bases, leaving 3 bases not matched to a gene. In DNA form, the CDR3 reads TGTGCCAGCAGCCACGGGACTAGCGGGGGGGTCGAGACCCAGTACTTC. It codes for CASSHGTSGGVETQYF.

V is TRBV5-1 and J is TRBJ2-3, with TRBD2 as a possible D gene (6 bases). Trimming removed 4 bases from V and 1 base from J, with 16 bases in between. This CDR3 comprises 16 residues. The germline gives CDR1 SGHRS, CDR2 YFSETQ. The CDR3 nucleotides are TGCGCCAGCAGCATCCAAGGCCAGCGGGGCACAGATACGCAGTATTTT. Encoded protein: CASSIQGQRGTDTQYF.

V and J are TRBV11-2 and TRBJ2-5; D unclear. The V end was cut by 5 bases, the J end by 5 bases, with 12 bases between. This CDR3 region has 13 residues. The germline CDR1 and CDR2 sequences are SGHAT and FQNNGV. The CDR3 DNA follows: TGTGCCAGCAGCCCGCGTCCGATCGAGACCCAGTACTTC. Protein sequence: CASSPRPIETQYF.

The chain uses TRBV28 and TRBJ2-7; 9 nucleotides agree with TRBD1. Trimming cost V 7 bases and J 4 bases; bases outside gene matches: 8. This CDR3 has 14 amino acids. Germline V gene data show CDR1 as MDHEN and CDR2 as SYDVKM. In DNA form, the CDR3 reads TGTGCCAGCACTGATGACAGGGGGACTTACGAGCAGTACTTC. It specifies CASTDDRGTYEQYF.

The rearrangement joins TRBV19 to TRBJ1-2; 9 bases are a match to TRBD1. Germline CDR1 LNHDA, CDR2 SQIVND (reference sequence). CDR3 length: 14 amino acids. With 1 base clipped from V and 8 bases from J, the junction kept 5 bases outside the gene matches. This CDR3 reads CASSIAGQGYGYTF. Here the CDR3 DNA reads TGTGCCAGTAGTATAGCGGGACAGGGATACGGCTACACCTTC.